This is a list of T cell receptor beta chains from one sample in a study of blood T cells in healthy people across ages. TCRdb fed the 5' RACE reads into MiXCR, producing one record per CDR3 protein. Among some 940,000 distinct CDR3 sequences listed, about 28% were seen once. This same sample was also part of a study on T cells of mothers and their children.

Sequencing was done on a sample of blood. These receptors all stem from a woman aged 40 to 50 in good health. Both conserved end residues are trimmed from each CDR3.

length | J | V | CDR3
11 | TRBJ1-2 | TRBV28 | ASSGRGAGGYT
12 | TRBJ2-7 | TRBV15 | ATSDWADSYEQY
13 | TRBJ2-1 | TRBV27 | ATSRQGNGRDEQF
15 | TRBJ2-7 | TRBV6-2/TRBV6-3 | ASSLGTRAALSYERY
13 | TRBJ2-1 | TRBV7-2 | ASSSGTGGGGEQF
14 | TRBJ2-7 | TRBV20-1 | SARSRTSGPLYEQY
14 | TRBJ2-1 | TRBV7-6 | ASSPLAGTGYNEQF
13 | TRBJ1-2 | TRBV4-3 | ASSQDVQGLVGYT
15 | TRBJ2-5 | TRBV12-3/TRBV12-4 | AGSVGQGRPFQGAQY
14 | TRBJ1-2 | TRBV28 | ASSPWGQDLNYDYT
10 | TRBJ1-2 | TRBV29-1 | SVAGSNYGYT
12 | TRBJ2-7 | TRBV18 | ASSPAGGTIEQY
13 | TRBJ2-5 | TRBV3-1 | ASSRLAGIQETQY
11 | TRBJ1-1 | TRBV27 | ASSPVPGTEAF
10 | TRBJ2-7 | TRBV29-1 | SVDAGPYEQY
11 | TRBJ2-1 | TRBV29-1 | SMTGPKYNEQF